This T cell receptor (beta chain) was recorded in a study of control samples from healthy donors and cancer patients. The length of the CDR3 is 13 residues. Trimming took off 1 base at V and 8 bases at J, with 9 bases between the two ends. Measured with immunoSEQ multiplex PCR; TCRdb has only the in-frame clones, and not every one. In the table there are about 21,000 clones, around four fifths of which are singletons. This chain connects TRBV12-3 or TRBV12-4 to TRBJ1-5; tentative D call: TRBD1 (5 bases). The sequence was collected from a man in his 60s with colorectal cancer. The sequencing sample was made of PBMCs. The CDR3 DNA sequence: TGTGCCAGCAGTTTAGTTCTCAGGGAGCCCCAGCATTTT. Its protein product is CASSLVLREPQHF.